The 26 T cell receptor beta chains presented below share a single source sample, sequenced in a study of response to subunit inactivated influenza vaccine. TCRdb reanalysed the RT-PCR reads using MiXCR and keeps one entry per CDR3 protein. The sample lists about 540,000 distinct CDR3 sequences; 11% to 15% were seen once. The material sequenced was PBMCs from blood, taken 12 days after vaccination. Receptors originate from a man in his fifties who received an inactivated influenza vaccine.

The J gene is TRBJ2-5, the V gene TRBV7-2, with a possible D match to TRBD2 (6 bases). Trimming took 2 bases from V and 5 from J, leaving 12 bases between them. CDR1 and CDR2 from the germline V gene are SGHTA and FQGNSA. The CDR3 is 14 residues long. The CDR3 protein is CASSLIGLAETQYF. CDR3 nucleotide sequence: TGTGCCAGCAGCTTAATAGGGCTAGCGGAGACCCAGTACTTC.

In this sample, this clonotype turned up a few times. The V call is TRBV12-3 or TRBV12-4, the J call TRBJ2-7; 10 bases agree with TRBD2. V lost 8 bases and J lost 3; bases outside the gene matches: 13. The CDR3 spans 16 residues. Written as DNA, the CDR3 is TGTGCCAGCTCGGGCGGGACTAGCGCGAGAGGCTACGAGCAGTACTTC. This codes for CASSGGTSARGYEQYF.

The V call is TRBV15, the J call TRBJ2-3, with TRBD1 matching over 7 bases. The length of the CDR3 is 15 residues. Per germline, CDR1 LNHNV and CDR2 YYDKDF (reference sequence). With V trimmed by 0 bases and J by 7 bases, 7 bases remained unmatched. CDR3 nucleotide sequence: TGTGCCACCAGCAGAGAGGACAGGCTTCTTTATACGCAGTATTTT. It codes for CATSREDRLLYTQYF.

The V call is TRBV20-1, the J call TRBJ2-7, with 7 bases aligning to TRBD1. This CDR3 is 19 amino acids long. V was clipped by 0 bases and J by 1 base; unmatched bases: 18. The V gene's germline CDR1 is DFQATT and CDR2 SNEGSKA (reference sequence). CDR3 nucleotides: TGCAGTGCTAGAGATCAGCTGAAAGATCGGACAGGACGATCCTACGAGCAGTACTTC. Protein sequence: CSARDQLKDRTGRSYEQYF.

In its sample, this clonotype was seen many times. The rearrangement links TRBV25-1 to TRBJ1-2; D is uncertain. V was pared by 6 bases and J by 5 bases, with 4 bases between. This CDR3 region has 10 residues. Germline CDR1 MGHDK, CDR2 SYGVNS. Here the CDR3 reads CASSGYGYTF. Written as DNA, the CDR3 is TGTGCCAGCAGCGGATATGGCTACACCTTC.

This clonotype turned up a few times. The rearrangement uses TRBV3-1 and TRBJ2-1; 8 nucleotides align to TRBD2. The ends lost 5 bases at V and 4 bases at J; junction bases unmatched: 7. Germline V CDR1 and CDR2: LGHDT, YNNKEL (reference sequence). The CDR3 is 15 residues long. The CDR3, as DNA: TGTGCCAGCAGCGCCCAAAGCGGGAGTTACAATGAGCAGTTCTTC. Residues: CASSAQSGSYNEQFF.

This clonotype was observed at least ten times. This chain links TRBV12-3 or TRBV12-4 with TRBJ2-7, with D tentatively TRBD2 (5 bases). The germline V and J ends were trimmed by 6 bases and 3 bases, with 12 bases remaining between them. The CDR3 has 13 residues. CDR3 sequence (DNA): TGTGCCAGCAGGACAACGACTAACTACGAGCAGTACTTC. This sequence encodes CASRTTTNYEQYF.

In its sample, this clonotype was seen a few times. V and J are TRBV12-3 or TRBV12-4 and TRBJ1-5; D call uncertain. Trimming took off 3 bases at V and 9 bases at J, with 12 bases between the two ends. This CDR3 region has 13 residues. The CDR3 here is CASSFGQSRPQHF. The DNA for the CDR3 is TGTGCCAGCAGTTTCGGTCAAAGTCGGCCCCAGCATTTT.

This clonotype has a handful of counts. V usage is TRBV11-2 and J usage is TRBJ2-7; possibly TRBD1 for D (5 bases). Germline CDR1 and CDR2: SGHAT and FQNNGV. The CDR3 is 14 residues long. The V and J ends lost 1 base and 4 bases respectively, with 11 bases between them. The CDR3 spells CASSLVQGWYEQYF. Written as DNA, the CDR3 is TGTGCCAGCAGCTTAGTGCAGGGTTGGTACGAGCAGTACTTC.

Only a few counts were recorded for this clonotype. This chain connects TRBV12-3 or TRBV12-4 to TRBJ2-1, with D possibly TRBD1 on 6 matching bases. V shed 7 bases and J shed 6 bases, with 13 bases lying between them. CDR3 length: 13 residues. The chain's CDR3 is CASNQQGFNEQFF. CDR3 nucleotides: TGTGCCAGCAACCAGCAGGGGTTCAATGAGCAGTTCTTC.

The chain recombines TRBV7-2 with TRBJ2-7, with D unresolved. The CDR3 consists of 14 residues. Trimming left V 5 bases short and J 2 bases short, with 13 bases between. Germline-derived CDR1 and CDR2 are SGHTA and FQGNSA. The CDR3, as DNA: TGTGCCAGCAGCCGAGCAAGGAAGACCTACGAGCAGTACTTC. Translating it yields CASSRARKTYEQYF.

This clonotype was observed at least ten times. This chain uses TRBV20-1 with TRBJ2-3, with 11 bases aligning to TRBD2. The V gene end was trimmed by 4 bases and the J gene end by 3 bases; junction bases not matched to a gene: 9. The CDR3 spans 16 residues. CDR1 is DFQATT, CDR2 SNEGSKA, per germline (reference sequence). CDR3 in amino acids: CSAKNSGRAWTDTQYF. Here the CDR3 DNA reads TGCAGTGCTAAAAATAGCGGGAGGGCCTGGACAGATACGCAGTATTTT.

This clonotype was seen many times. The genes are TRBV5-1 and TRBJ1-2; 7 nucleotides line up with TRBD1. CDR1 and CDR2 from the germline V gene are SGHRS and YFSETQ. Trimming at V came to 4 bases and at J to 5 bases, leaving 11 bases not matched to a gene. CDR3 length: 15 residues. The CDR3 nucleotides are TGCGCCAGCAGCACCACCGGGACAGTGGATTATGGCTACACCTTC. Its protein product is CASSTTGTVDYGYTF.

This clonotype has just a few counts. The chain joins TRBV18 to TRBJ1-1; TRBD1 matches at 8 bases. With 3 bases clipped from V and 5 bases from J, the junction kept 5 bases outside the gene matches. Germline V gives CDR1 KGHSH, CDR2 LQKENI. This CDR3 is 14 amino acids long. The CDR3 sequence is CASSPDRGLTEAFF. As DNA, the CDR3 is TGTGCCAGCTCACCCGACAGGGGTTTGACTGAAGCTTTCTTT.

In DNA form, the CDR3 reads TGCGCCAGCAGTCAATCGGGCGACACTCTAGCCAAAAACATTCAGTACTTC. Translating it yields CASSQSGDTLAKNIQYF. The chain is built from TRBV23-1 and TRBJ2-4; D unresolved. TRBV23-1 is classed as an ORF, of uncertain function. V lost 0 bases, J lost 0 bases, and 12 bases lay in between. This CDR3 is 17 amino acids long.

The V and J genes are TRBV10-3 and TRBJ2-7; D is possibly TRBD2 (5 bases). Germline CDR1 ENHRY, CDR2 SYGVKD. The CDR3 is 14 amino acids. The V end was cut by 4 bases, the J end by 0 bases, with 10 bases between. Here the CDR3 reads CAISGTASSYEQYF. CDR3 in DNA: TGTGCCATCAGTGGGACTGCTAGCTCCTACGAGCAGTACTTC.

The rearrangement uses TRBV4-2 and TRBJ1-2, with D unresolved. The germline V gene encodes CDR1 LGHNA and CDR2 YNFKEQ. The germline V and J ends were trimmed by 0 bases and 4 bases, with 6 bases remaining between them. The length of the CDR3 is 13 residues. Written as DNA, the CDR3 is TGTGCCAGCAGCCAAGATGCGGGCTATGGCTACACCTTC. It codes for CASSQDAGYGYTF.

This clonotype appeared a few times. This chain links TRBV4-1 with TRBJ1-2; a possible D gene is TRBD1 (5 bases). The CDR3 spans 16 residues. CDR1 and CDR2 (germline): MGHRA, YSYEKL. Trimming removed 5 bases from V and 3 bases from J, with 19 bases in between. CDR3 residues: CASSSQMGGSHYGYTF. The CDR3 DNA sequence: TGCGCCAGCAGCTCCCAAATGGGGGGGTCCCACTATGGCTACACCTTC.

The chain links TRBV15 to TRBJ1-2; the D is unclear. V gave up 0 bases and J gave up 4 bases, with 15 bases separating them. The CDR3 is 16 amino acids. The V gene's germline CDR1 is LNHNV and CDR2 YYDKDF (reference sequence). CDR3 bases: TGTGCCACCAGCAGAGATAGGGTGACGGGAGGCTATGGCTACACCTTC. Protein product: CATSRDRVTGGYGYTF.

The J gene is TRBJ2-7, the V gene TRBV5-5, with D hard to call. The V gene lost 5 bases and the J gene lost 5 bases, with 14 bases spanning the gap. The CDR3 runs to 13 residues. CDR1 is SGHKS, CDR2 YYEKEE, per germline (reference sequence). CDR3 nucleotides: TGTGCCAGCAGTTCGACATCCAAGGACGAGCAGTACTTC. Translating it yields CASSSTSKDEQYF.

This chain connects TRBV7-2 to TRBJ2-2; TRBD2 agrees at 10 bases. Germline CDR1 reads SGHTA; CDR2 reads FQGNSA. The trim removed 5 bases at V and 8 bases at J, leaving 11 bases unmatched. CDR3 size: 16 residues. The CDR3 protein is CASSTLAGGLIGELFF. CDR3 nucleotides: TGTGCCAGCAGCACCTTAGCGGGGGGCCTCATTGGGGAGCTGTTTTTT.

The chain combines TRBV20-1 with TRBJ2-1, with 9 bases that match TRBD1. Looked up from germline, CDR1 is DFQATT and CDR2 is SNEGSKA (reference sequence). The trim removed 2 bases at V and 6 bases at J, leaving 8 bases unmatched. The CDR3 sequence is 15 residues long. The CDR3 coding sequence is TGCAGTGCTAGACCTGGGGACAGGGCCCCCAATGAGCAGTTCTTC. Encoded protein: CSARPGDRAPNEQFF.

The J gene is TRBJ2-6, the V gene TRBV20-1, with TRBD1 identical over 7 bases. The germline CDR1 and CDR2 sequences are DFQATT and SNEGSKA (reference sequence). The V segment lost 1 base and the J segment 1 base; nucleotides outside the gene matches: 7. This CDR3 has 17 residues. The CDR3 nucleotides are TGCAGTGCTAGAGGGCGAGTGACAGGGTCTGGGGCCAACGTCCTGACTTTC. Translated: CSARGRVTGSGANVLTF.

The V gene is TRBV12-3 or TRBV12-4, the J gene TRBJ2-5; TRBD2 agrees at 14 bases. Unmatched junction bases numbered 16, after V lost 5 bases and J lost 2 bases. The CDR3 runs to 20 residues. The CDR3 reads CASSLYGTSGGALTQETQYF. CDR3 bases: TGTGCCAGCAGTCTGTATGGGACTAGCGGGGGAGCCCTGACTCAAGAGACCCAGTACTTC.

This CDR3 reads CAVGDSNTGELFF. The CDR3 bases are TGTGCCGTCGGGGACAGCAACACCGGGGAGCTGTTTTTT. The chain carries TRBV4-2 and TRBJ2-2; 7 bases map to TRBD1. Germline assignment: CDR1 LGHNA and CDR2 YNFKEQ. Trimming took 11 bases from V and 2 from J; bases not matched to a gene: 5. The CDR3 has 13 amino acids.

Many counts were recorded for this clonotype. V usage is TRBV3-1 and J usage is TRBJ1-4; D is perhaps TRBD1 (5 bases). V gave up 3 bases and J gave up 8 bases, with 19 bases separating them. The CDR3 covers 16 residues. CDR1 is LGHDT and CDR2 is YNNKEL in the germline V gene (reference sequence). CDR3 in DNA: TGTGCCAGCAGCCAGCGTGGTCAAGGGGAACGGGAAAAACTGTTTTTT. Its translation: CASSQRGQGEREKLFF.